This T cell receptor beta chain derives from a study of blood T cell repertoires in COVID-19 (TCRdb year 2020). Background on the whole study: The collaborator samples originated in the United States, Italy and Spain and spanned the acute and convalescent phases of COVID-19. Samples were obtained from the ongoing ImmuneRACE study (first 160 participants) and from 1,254 subjects provided by 6 global collaborators. A de-identified subject ID, COVID-19 status, age in years and sex were almost always included in the sample metadata. Where available, HLA class I and class II types were obtained from metadata supplied by the sample provider rather than from assay-based typing. The prospective study material was composed of cDNA or gDNA derived from T cells, B-cell-depleted T cells, or PBMCs. Deeply sampled blood TCRbeta repertoires from subjects exposed to, actively infected with, or recovered from COVID-19 were included in the dataset. The repertoires were released in a freely available public database meant as a resource for research on the immune response to SARS-CoV-2. Study-wide findings and limitations: The amount of clinical and demographic metadata varied by source and participant and was provided uncurated.

With respect to this clone: What this receptor recognizes is not known. Base qualities are not recorded, but no much larger clone differs from it by a single base.

The collaborating institutions used their own protocols to collect whole blood in K2EDTA tubes. Collaborator samples were shipped for TCRbeta analysis as frozen whole blood, isolated PBMCs, or DNA extracted from either sample type. From the cysteine through the phenylalanine, the CDR3 covers 16 amino acids. The CDR3 DNA has 48 bases and is translated from base 1. The germline V gene yields LGHNA for CDR1 and YSLEER for CDR2. The germline V end is reduced by 0 bases and the J end by 5 bases; junction bases left unmatched: 7. The immunoSEQ Assay, a bias-controlled multiplex PCR, was used to amplify TCRbeta CDR3 regions from genomic DNA. The study's own analysis went as follows. The number of nucleated cells in each sample was estimated by amplification of reference gene primers within the assay. To quantify the absolute abundance of each unique TCRbeta CDR3 rearrangement, sequence reads were collapsed and filtered. For each sample, productive Simpson clonality was calculated as the square root of Simpson's diversity index across productive rearrangements. TCRdb took this table from immuneACCESS and kept in-frame rearrangements with V and J called. Such tables lack part of the clones; where checked against another copy, unresolved V genes explain under half of the gap, and the rest is unexplained. That table gives V, J and clone size, and the DNA gave D and trimming. Here the sample has fewer than 85,000 clones; around 88% occur a single time. Roughly 5% of the sample is held by the ten biggest clonotypes.

This clonotype originated in a man between 60 and 70 years old with acute or convalescent COVID-19. Sequencing was done on a sample of peripheral blood. The chain uses TRBV4-3 and TRBJ2-5; 9 middle bases align to TRBD2. The nucleotide sequence reads TGCGCCAGCAGCCAAGATAGAGCGGGGGGAGGGGAGACCCAGTACTTC. Its coded protein is CASSQDRAGGGETQYF.